This TCR beta chain is drawn from a study of blood T cell repertoires in COVID-19. Turning to the study itself: Samples of COVID-19 (acute and convalescent) were obtained from the United States, Italy and Spain. PBMCs, B-cell-depleted T cells, or T cells were the source of the cDNA or gDNA that made up the material.

The CDR3 contains 15 residues. Germline V gene data show CDR1 as MNHNS and CDR2 as SASEGT. Trimming left V 2 bases short and J 0 bases short, with 11 bases between. As handled by the study authors: Counts of nucleated cells, estimated from reference gene primer amplification, were obtained. Clones were sequenced by immunoSEQ multiplex PCR, and TCRdb holds only the in-frame ones, with some missing. The V and J calls and clone size are taken from that table; D and trimming were inferred from the DNA. The table has a few hundred thousand clones, 85% seen once. This TCR was recovered from a woman aged 18-29 years with acute or convalescent COVID-19. The sample was peripheral blood. This rearrangement joins TRBV6-1 to TRBJ2-7; no firm D call. The CDR3 DNA follows: TGTGCCAGCAGTGAACCCGACATCGGCTCCTACGAGCAGTACTTC. Protein product: CASSEPDIGSYEQYF.